The sequence of this T cell receptor (beta chain) was determined in a study of cytomegalovirus exposure and HLA in healthy donors. The CDR3 has 15 residues. The V end was cut by 2 bases, the J end by 4 bases, with 13 bases between. CDR1 SNHLY and CDR2 FYNNEI come from the germline V gene. With 60 Vbeta and 13 Jbeta primers, the PCR was carried out. TCRdb's table, derived via immunoSEQ multiplex PCR, lists solely in-frame clones and lacks some. Here the sample spans about 100,000 clones, roughly 80% being singletons. The rearrangement joins TRBV2 to TRBJ2-3; D is unresolved. This clonotype was sampled from a man aged 35-49 years in good health and CMV-seropositive. The specimen sequenced was PBMCs. The chain's CDR3 is CASSEYGNGADTQYF. CDR3 bases: TGTGCCAGCAGTGAATACGGTAATGGTGCAGATACGCAGTATTTT.